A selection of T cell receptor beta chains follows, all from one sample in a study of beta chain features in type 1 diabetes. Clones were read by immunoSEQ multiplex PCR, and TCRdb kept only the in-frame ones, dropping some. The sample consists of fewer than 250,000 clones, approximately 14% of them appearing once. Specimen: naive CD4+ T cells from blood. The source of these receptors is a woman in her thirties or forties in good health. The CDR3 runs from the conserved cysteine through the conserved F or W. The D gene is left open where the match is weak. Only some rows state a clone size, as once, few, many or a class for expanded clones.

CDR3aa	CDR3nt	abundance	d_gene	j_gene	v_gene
CASSLRVGVNEQFF	TGTGCCAGCAGCCTGAGGGTAGGTGTTAATGAGCAGTTCTTC	few	.	TRBJ2-1	TRBV7-2
CASSPSNSPLHF	TGTGCCAGCTCACCGTCGAATTCACCCCTCCACTTT	.	.	TRBJ1-6	TRBV18
CATWRGGRDTQYF	TGTGCCACCTGGCGCGGGGGGCGGGATACGCAGTATTTT	.	TRBD2	TRBJ2-3	TRBV15
CASSLARQTPQHF	TGTGCCAGCAGCTTAGCGCGACAGACGCCCCAGCATTTT	few	.	TRBJ1-5	TRBV7-2
CASSLDSTYEQYF	TGCGCCAGCAGCTTGGACAGCACCTACGAGCAGTACTTC	few	.	TRBJ2-7	TRBV5-1
CASSWTSGGQSDTQYF	TGTGCCAGCAGCTGGACTAGCGGGGGCCAATCGGATACGCAGTATTTT	few	TRBD2	TRBJ2-3	TRBV7-9
CASSRSRTSGGPRGTKNIQYF	TGCGCCAGCAGCCGCTCCCGGACTAGCGGGGGGCCGAGGGGGACCAAAAACATTCAGTACTTC	.	TRBD2	TRBJ2-4	TRBV5-1
CASRKLSGVEETQYF	TGTGCCAGCAGAAAACTCAGCGGGGTCGAGGAGACCCAGTACTTC	few	TRBD2	TRBJ2-5	TRBV7-8
CASSLVQAGGPYEQYF	TGTGCCAGCAGCTTAGTCCAAGCGGGGGGCCCCTACGAGCAGTACTTC	.	TRBD2	TRBJ2-7	TRBV7-9
CASSQGRGGSYEQYF	TGTGCCAGCAGTCAGGGGCGGGGGGGGTCCTACGAGCAGTACTTC	.	TRBD2	TRBJ2-7	TRBV11-2
CASSRQGNYGYTF	TGTGCCAGCAGCCGACAGGGGAACTATGGCTACACCTTC	few	TRBD1	TRBJ1-2	TRBV7-9
CASNLIRTGLSGANVLTF	TGTGCCAGCAATTTGATTCGGACAGGCCTATCTGGGGCCAACGTCCTGACTTTC	few	TRBD1	TRBJ2-6	TRBV2
CASSLSKGQSFTDTQYF	TGCGCCAGCAGCTTGTCTAAGGGGCAATCTTTCACAGATACGCAGTATTTT	few	.	TRBJ2-3	TRBV5-1
CASSGVADTGELFF	TGTGCCAGCAGTGGAGTGGCGGACACCGGGGAGCTGTTTTTT	few	.	TRBJ2-2	TRBV6-5
CASSPPTGEGGEQYF	TGTGCCAGCTCACCACCGACAGGGGAGGGCGGCGAGCAGTACTTC	few	.	TRBJ2-7	TRBV18
CASSPRGQGGTDTQYF	TGTGCCAGCTCACCCCGGGGACAGGGTGGAACAGATACGCAGTATTTT	.	TRBD1	TRBJ2-3	TRBV18
CASSLGGRGYTF	TGTGCCAGCAGCTTAGGGGGGCGTGGCTACACCTTC	.	.	TRBJ1-2	TRBV7-9
CASSPREGVVYGYTF	TGTGCCAGCAGCCCAAGGGAGGGGGTAGTGTATGGCTACACCTTC	few	.	TRBJ1-2	TRBV7-2
CSVAGEYSYEQYF	TGCAGCGTTGCAGGGGAATACTCCTACGAGCAGTACTTC	.	.	TRBJ2-7	TRBV29-1
CASSSGGGGVEQYF	TGTGCCAGCAGTTCTGGAGGGGGCGGGGTCGAGCAGTACTTC	few	.	TRBJ2-7	TRBV6-6
CSVRTGSADQPQHF	TGCAGCGTCCGTACAGGGAGCGCGGATCAGCCCCAGCATTTT	few	.	TRBJ1-5	TRBV29-1
CASSVNPSTTYEQYF	TGTGCCAGCAGCGTCAACCCCTCAACTACCTACGAGCAGTACTTC	few	.	TRBJ2-7	TRBV9
CASSTRQDSVHYF	TGTGCCAGCAGTACCAGACAGGATTCTGTGCACTACTTC	.	.	TRBJ2-7	TRBV2
CASSKVWTDSPLHF	TGTGCCAGCAGCAAAGTCTGGACAGATTCACCCCTCCACTTT	few	.	TRBJ1-6	TRBV21-1
CAISVARRQGLADTQYF	TGTGCCATCAGTGTTGCCCGAAGGCAGGGGCTTGCAGATACGCAGTATTTT	few	.	TRBJ2-3	TRBV10-3
CASSFHRSPLHF	TGTGCCAGCAGCTTTCACAGGTCACCCCTCCACTTT	.	.	TRBJ1-6	TRBV5-6
CASSPQEGIDEQYF	TGTGCCAGCTCACCCCAGGAGGGGATAGACGAGCAGTACTTC	.	.	TRBJ2-7	TRBV18
CASSPTGGYYEQYF	TGCGCCAGCAGCCCTACCGGGGGGTACTACGAGCAGTACTTC	.	TRBD2	TRBJ2-7	TRBV5-1
CASSPDGTGNEKLFF	TGTGCCAGCTCTCCGGACGGGACAGGGAATGAAAAACTGTTTTTT	few	TRBD1	TRBJ1-4	TRBV18
CASSLAGGPGANVLTF	TGCGCCAGCAGCTTGGCCGGGGGACCTGGGGCCAACGTCCTGACTTTC	.	.	TRBJ2-6	TRBV5-1
CASSGTGTSGDQETQYF	TGTGCCAGCAGCGGCACCGGGACTAGCGGGGACCAAGAGACCCAGTACTTC	.	TRBD2	TRBJ2-5	TRBV9
CASSYRQGWAFF	TGTGCCAGCAGTTACCGACAGGGGTGGGCTTTCTTT	few	TRBD1	TRBJ1-1	TRBV6-6
CASSRTSGGALDTQYF	TGTGCCAGCTCCCGGACTAGCGGGGGGGCCTTAGATACGCAGTATTTT	few	TRBD2	TRBJ2-3	TRBV5-4
CSVERRGGDTDTQYF	TGCAGCGTTGAACGGCGGGGGGGCGACACAGATACGCAGTATTTT	few	TRBD2	TRBJ2-3	TRBV29-1